The subject of this entry is one T cell receptor (beta chain). J was trimmed by 5 bases and V by 3 bases; bases with no gene match: 6. Germline assignment: CDR1 LNHNV and CDR2 YYDKDF (reference sequence). This CDR3 has 15 residues. The sample belongs to a study of T cell changes during pregnancy in multiple sclerosis. This table comes from immunoSEQ multiplex PCR, and its TCRdb copy is limited to in-frame clones, with some not included. The repertoire holds roughly 90,000 clones, around 93% seen once, with 4.3% in the top ten. Here the sequenced sample was peripheral blood, taken in the first trimester of pregnancy. This receptor was identified in a female donor with multiple sclerosis, enrolled in a pregnancy study. V gene TRBV15 combines with J gene TRBJ2-5; 10 bases are a match to TRBD2. The CDR3 nucleotides are TGTGCCACCAGCAGGGCCCTAGCGGGGGTTGAGACCCAGTACTTC. This codes for CATSRALAGVETQYF.